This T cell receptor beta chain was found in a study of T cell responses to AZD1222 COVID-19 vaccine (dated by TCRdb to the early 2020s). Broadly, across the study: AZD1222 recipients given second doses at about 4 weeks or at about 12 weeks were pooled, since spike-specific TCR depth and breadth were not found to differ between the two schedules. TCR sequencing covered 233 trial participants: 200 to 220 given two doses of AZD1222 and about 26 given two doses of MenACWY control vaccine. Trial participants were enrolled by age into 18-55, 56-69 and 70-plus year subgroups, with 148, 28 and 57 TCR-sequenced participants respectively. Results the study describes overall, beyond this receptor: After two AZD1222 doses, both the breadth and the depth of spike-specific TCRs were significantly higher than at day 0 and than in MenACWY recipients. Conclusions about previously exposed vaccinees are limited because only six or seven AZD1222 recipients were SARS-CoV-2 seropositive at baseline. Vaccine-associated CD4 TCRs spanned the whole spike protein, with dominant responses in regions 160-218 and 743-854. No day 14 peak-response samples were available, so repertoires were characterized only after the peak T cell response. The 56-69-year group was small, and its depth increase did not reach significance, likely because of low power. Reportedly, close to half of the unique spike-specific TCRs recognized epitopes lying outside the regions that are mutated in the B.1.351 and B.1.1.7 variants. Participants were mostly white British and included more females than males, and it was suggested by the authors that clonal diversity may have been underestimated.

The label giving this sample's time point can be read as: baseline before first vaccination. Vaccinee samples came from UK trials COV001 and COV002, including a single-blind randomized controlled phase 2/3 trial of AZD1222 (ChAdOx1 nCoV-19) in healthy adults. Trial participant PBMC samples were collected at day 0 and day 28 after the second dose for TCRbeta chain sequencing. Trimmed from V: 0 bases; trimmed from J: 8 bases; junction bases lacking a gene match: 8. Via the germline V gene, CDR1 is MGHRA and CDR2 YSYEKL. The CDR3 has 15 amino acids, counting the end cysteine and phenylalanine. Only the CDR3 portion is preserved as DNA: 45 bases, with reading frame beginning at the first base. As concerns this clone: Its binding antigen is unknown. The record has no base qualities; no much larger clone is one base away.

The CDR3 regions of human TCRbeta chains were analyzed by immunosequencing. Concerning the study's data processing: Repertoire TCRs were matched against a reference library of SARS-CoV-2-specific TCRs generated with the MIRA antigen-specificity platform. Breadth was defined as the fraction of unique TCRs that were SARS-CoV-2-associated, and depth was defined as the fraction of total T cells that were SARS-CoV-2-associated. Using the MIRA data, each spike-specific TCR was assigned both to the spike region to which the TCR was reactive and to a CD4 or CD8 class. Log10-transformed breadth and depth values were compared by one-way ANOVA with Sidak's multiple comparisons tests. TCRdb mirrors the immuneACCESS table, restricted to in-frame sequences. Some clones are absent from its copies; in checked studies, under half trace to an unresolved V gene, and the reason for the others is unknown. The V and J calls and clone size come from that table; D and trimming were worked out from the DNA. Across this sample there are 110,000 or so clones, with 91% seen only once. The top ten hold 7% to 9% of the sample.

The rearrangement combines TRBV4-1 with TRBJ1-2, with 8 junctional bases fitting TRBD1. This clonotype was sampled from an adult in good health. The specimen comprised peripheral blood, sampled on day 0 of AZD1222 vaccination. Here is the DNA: TGCGCCAGCAGCCAAGATATCGGGACAGGAGACGGCTACACCTTC. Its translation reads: CASSQDIGTGDGYTF.